The clone carrying this T cell receptor (beta chain) came up a few times. Its antigen is as yet unknown. Each CDR3 protein is one row after TCRdb ran MiXCR on the reads. In the table there are a few hundred thousand distinct CDR3 sequences, roughly 18% of which are singletons. The record originates from a study of T cell repertoires in cytomegalovirus infection. At the level of the study: Public TCR beta signatures provided an indication of both CMV infection and a matching HLA type.

Regarding the study as a whole: Dominating the ex vivo response were HLA-C-restricted CMV-specific TCR beta clonotypes. Cumulated frequencies of public TCR beta families served to identify carriers of CMV plus the relevant HLA.

V was clipped by 3 bases and J by 3 bases, with 18 bases between them. From germline, CDR1 is LGHNA and CDR2 YNFKEQ. CDR3 length equals 16 residues. The origin of this receptor is a human donor in good health (CMV status not recorded). Some clones in this sample may be carry-over from other donors' samples. The sample taken for sequencing was PBMCs. The chain links TRBV4-2 to TRBJ2-7; D may be TRBD2 (7 bases). The DNA for the CDR3 is TGTGCCAGCAGCCATCTGGGAGGGACAAGCGTCTACGAGCAGTACTTC. It yields the protein CASSHLGGTSVYEQYF.